These 20 T cell receptor beta chains originate from one sample sequenced in a study of beta chain features in type 1 diabetes. cDNA synthesis used the whole RNA isolate, giving expressed TCRB sequences. Repertoires were generated with immunoSEQ multiplex PCR, while TCRdb's copy carries only in-frame clones and drops some. This sample yields about 450,000 clones, of which approximately 10% are seen a single time; 0.045% to 0.06% belongs to the top ten. Sequenced material: naive CD4+ T cells from blood. The source of these receptors is a woman under 30 in good health.

This clone was observed a few times. The gene calls are TRBV25-1 and TRBJ2-1; D not resolved. The germline V gene has CDR1 MGHDK and CDR2 SYGVNS. The CDR3 is made up of 16 amino acids. The V end was cut by 2 bases, the J end by 5 bases, with 16 bases between. In DNA form, the CDR3 reads TGTGCCAGCAGTGAACGTCCGGAAATCACTAACAATGAGCAGTTCTTC. Protein sequence: CASSERPEITNNEQFF.

This clone has a handful of counts. V gene TRBV29-1 combines with J gene TRBJ2-5; D gene unclear. This CDR3 spans 14 amino acids. V was shortened by 5 bases and J by 0 bases, with 13 bases between the two germline ends. Looked up from germline, CDR1 is SQVTM and CDR2 is ANQGSEA. The chain's CDR3 is CSVISLRYQETQYF. The CDR3 DNA follows: TGCAGCGTTATTAGTTTGAGGTACCAAGAGACCCAGTACTTC.

The CDR3 coding sequence is TGTGCCAGCAGTCCACGGTTCAAACTAGCGGGGGGGCCTGGCACAGATACGCAGTATTTT. It yields the protein CASSPRFKLAGGPGTDTQYF. J is TRBJ2-3 and V is TRBV28; TRBD2 matches at 13 bases. This CDR3 is built from 20 residues. Germline V gene data show CDR1 as MDHEN and CDR2 as SYDVKM. The J segment lost 1 base and the V segment lost 5 bases, leaving 15 bases of the junction unmatched.

The V call is TRBV5-4, the J call TRBJ2-1; 10 nucleotides agree with TRBD1. This CDR3 is built from 16 residues. CDR1 SGHNT and CDR2 YYREEE come from the germline V gene (reference sequence). V was clipped by 4 bases and J by 4 bases; unmatched bases: 8. DNA of the CDR3: TGTGCCAGCAGCGATAGGACAGGGGGGACATACAATGAGCAGTTCTTC. Its translation is CASSDRTGGTYNEQFF.

The chain couples TRBV2 to TRBJ2-2; D unclear. There are 14 residues in the CDR3. V was trimmed by 7 bases and J by 0 bases, leaving 9 bases between them. Per germline, CDR1 SNHLY and CDR2 FYNNEI. CDR3 sequence: CASNSYANTGELFF. In nucleotides, the CDR3 is TGTGCCAGCAACAGCTACGCGAACACCGGGGAGCTGTTTTTT.

CDR3 sequence: CASSRTETNYGYTF. In DNA, the CDR3 is TGTGCCAGCAGCCGGACAGAAACGAACTATGGCTACACCTTC. The V gene is TRBV7-9, the J gene TRBJ1-2; D perhaps matches TRBD1 (6 bases). Germline CDR1 reads SEHNR; CDR2 reads FQNEAQ (reference sequence). The CDR3 runs 14 residues. The germline V and J ends were trimmed by 5 bases and 2 bases, with 12 bases remaining between them. The full variable domain, completed using reference TRBV7-9 and TRBJ1-2, is DTGVSQNPRHKITKRGQNVTFRCDPISEHNRLYWYRQTLGQGPEFLTYFQNEAQLEKSRLLSDRFSAERPKGSFSTLEIQRTEQGDSAMYLCASSRTETNYGYTFGSGTRLTVV.

This clone was found a few times. The J gene is TRBJ2-7, the V gene TRBV6-4; 7 positions agree with TRBD2. The CDR3 runs to 10 residues. The germline gives CDR1 MRHNA, CDR2 SNTAGT. CDR3 in DNA: TGTGACGGGGGGTCCCACGAGCAGTACGTC. The encoded protein is CDGGSHEQYV.

This clone was seen only a few times. The V call is TRBV4-2, the J call TRBJ2-3; D gene unclear. The CDR3 length is 14 residues. From germline, CDR1 is LGHNA and CDR2 YNFKEQ. Trimming left V 7 bases short and J 1 base short, with 12 bases between. CDR3 coding DNA: TGTGCCAGCAAAGAAGTAATTGGCACAGATACGCAGTATTTT. Amino acid sequence: CASKEVIGTDTQYF.

In DNA form, the CDR3 reads TGTGCCAGCAGCTTAGCGGGAGCAGCGGGGGGCCAAGAGACCCAGTACTTC. It yields the protein CASSLAGAAGGQETQYF. The chain joins TRBV7-2 to TRBJ2-5; 9 nucleotides agree with TRBD2. J was trimmed by 1 base and V by 0 bases; bases with no gene match: 6. Germline V gene lookup returns CDR1 SGHTA and CDR2 FQGNSA. The CDR3 contains 17 residues.

The chain has TRBV20-1 and TRBJ2-7; TRBD1 is a possible D gene (5 bases). CDR1 is DFQATT and CDR2 is SNEGSKA in the germline V gene (reference sequence). The CDR3 is made up of 11 amino acids. Deletions cut 5 bases from V and 6 bases from J, with 11 bases between. CDR3 residues: CSAPLRGEQYV. CDR3 in DNA: TGCAGTGCTCCCCTTAGGGGCGAGCAGTACGTC.

The sample holds a few counts of this clone. The CDR3: CAWIPGLNTEAFF. The CDR3 coding sequence is TGTGCCTGGATACCGGGATTGAACACTGAAGCTTTCTTT. The chain employs TRBV30 and TRBJ1-1, with unresolved D. In germline, CDR1 is GTSNPN, CDR2 SVGIG (reference sequence). The V end was cut by 4 bases, the J end by 0 bases, with 9 bases between. The length of the CDR3 is 13 residues.

This clone came up a few times. The chain carries TRBV7-2 and TRBJ2-4; 8 nucleotides match TRBD2. The germline V gene has CDR1 SGHTA and CDR2 FQGNSA. With 1 base clipped from V and 8 bases from J, the junction kept 7 bases outside the gene matches. This CDR3 has 15 residues. The CDR3 spells CASSLGAGARYIQYF. CDR3 nucleotide sequence: TGTGCCAGCAGCTTAGGAGCGGGGGCGAGGTACATTCAGTACTTC.

This clone came up a few times. The chain uses TRBV7-3 and TRBJ1-1; 7 bases match TRBD1. Germline CDR1 is SGHTA and CDR2 is FQGTGA. There are 13 residues in the CDR3. J lost 4 bases, V lost 5 bases, and 4 bases had no gene match. This CDR3 reads CASSTTGATEAFF. The CDR3 coding sequence is TGTGCCAGCAGCACCACAGGGGCCACTGAAGCTTTCTTT.

The chain combines TRBV5-1 with TRBJ2-3; D is unresolved. The CDR3 length is 12 residues. The V gene lost 4 bases and the J gene lost 6 bases, with 9 bases spanning the gap. Looked up from germline, CDR1 is SGHRS and CDR2 is YFSETQ. CDR3 region: CASSPGWDTQYF. In DNA, the CDR3 is TGCGCCAGCAGCCCCGGCTGGGATACGCAGTATTTT.

The gene calls are TRBV9 and TRBJ2-2; possibly TRBD1 for D (6 bases). Trimming cost V 4 bases and J 7 bases, with 14 bases left between them. Germline values: CDR1 SGDLS, CDR2 YYNGEE. CDR3 size: 14 residues. The CDR3 coding sequence is TGTGCCAGCAGCAACACACAGGGATACGGGGAGCTGTTTTTT. Its protein product is CASSNTQGYGELFF.

The table lists this clone with a count of one. The V call is TRBV7-3, the J call TRBJ2-1, with TRBD2 matching over 10 bases. This CDR3 comprises 14 residues. The ends lost 6 bases at V and 9 bases at J; junction bases unmatched: 8. Per germline, CDR1 SGHTA and CDR2 FQGTGA. CDR3 sequence: CASRPSGSRSEQFF. In nucleotides, the CDR3 is TGTGCCAGCAGGCCTAGCGGGAGCAGGAGTGAGCAGTTCTTC.

V gene TRBV5-1 combines with J gene TRBJ2-7; D perhaps matches TRBD1 (5 bases). The V end lost 0 bases, the J end lost 1 base, and 8 bases lay between the germline ends. There are 14 residues in the CDR3. Germline loops: CDR1 SGHRS, CDR2 YFSETQ. CDR3 bases: TGCGCCAGCAGCTTGGGACAGCCATCCTACGAGCAGTACTTC. This sequence encodes CASSLGQPSYEQYF.

This clone came up a few times. V gene TRBV11-3 combines with J gene TRBJ2-5; D gene uncertain. This CDR3 is 16 amino acids long. The germline V gene has CDR1 SGHNT and CDR2 YENEEA. Trimming pared 3 bases from V and 4 bases from J, leaving 18 bases between. CDR3 nucleotide sequence: TGTGCCAGCAGCTTGGCGGCGTATAAAGTACGAGAGACCCAGTACTTC. It is translated as CASSLAAYKVRETQYF.

In DNA form, the CDR3 reads TGCAGCGTTGACGGCGGTGGGGGCTATGGCTACACCTTC. It codes for CSVDGGGGYGYTF. The J gene is TRBJ1-2, the V gene TRBV29-1, with a weak D call TRBD1 (5 bases). The CDR3 runs 13 residues. CDR1 SQVTM and CDR2 ANQGSEA come from the germline V gene. The V and J ends lost 3 bases and 4 bases respectively, with 12 bases between them.

This clone has only a few counts. This chain links TRBV4-3 with TRBJ2-7; D is unclear. V gave up 6 bases and J gave up 6 bases, with 21 bases separating them. Per germline, CDR1 LGHNA and CDR2 YSLEER. This CDR3 is built from 15 residues. This chain's CDR3 is CASSRVASGSGEQYF. CDR3 nucleotide sequence: TGCGCCAGCAGTCGTGTAGCCTCAGGCAGTGGCGAGCAGTACTTC.